This T cell receptor (beta chain) stems from a study of CD8 T cells in ankylosing spondylitis. Study-wide results and caveats: It appeared that ankylosing spondylitis blood was characterized by a TCR beta motif of about 8 highly homologous variants.

This clonotype was seen a few times. The antigen is unknown. TCRdb re-analysed the 5' RACE reads in MiXCR, keeping a single row per CDR3 protein. The table lists around 450,000 distinct CDR3 sequences, roughly a quarter of them singletons, with roughly 0.8% in the top ten. Sequenced material: blood, either unsorted or a sorted T cell fraction (not recorded which). This receptor was taken from a male donor with ankylosing spondylitis.

The CDR3 loop is CASSPGTGTNSPLHF. CDR3 in DNA: TGCGCCAGCAGCCCAGGGACAGGGACTAATTCACCCCTCCACTTT. V gene TRBV4-1 combines with J gene TRBJ1-6; TRBD1 aligns across 9 bases. Per germline, CDR1 MGHRA and CDR2 YSYEKL. V lost 4 bases to trimming and J lost 6 bases; unmatched junction nucleotides: 4. This CDR3 region has 15 residues.